A selection of T cell receptor beta chains follows, all from one sample in a study of T cell changes during pregnancy in multiple sclerosis. Generated by immunoSEQ multiplex PCR, the TCRdb table keeps only in-frame clones and is missing some. The table shows approximately 30,000 clones, with 90% to 95% occurring only once. This specimen consisted of CD8+ T cells from peripheral blood mononuclear cells, obtained in the second trimester of pregnancy. The receptors were sampled from a female donor in good health, enrolled as a control in a pregnancy study. The CDR3 runs from the conserved cysteine through the conserved F or W. The D gene is left open where the match is weak. Size is stated for part of the rows, as once, few or many counts, or as a class when the clone is expanded.

d_call j_call clone_size v_call cdr3_nt cdr3_aa
- TRBJ2-1 - TRBV19 TGTGCCAGCGGAGGGAGCTCCTACAATGAGCAGTTCTTC CASGGSSYNEQFF
- TRBJ1-1 - TRBV5-6 TGTGCCAGCAGCCAAAGGGTGGGGGCGAGAGGCGGCACTGAAGCTTTCTTT CASSQRVGARGGTEAFF
- TRBJ2-1 - TRBV9 TGTGCCAGCAGCGTCGGTGACTCAAGCTCCTACAATGAGCAGTTCTTC CASSVGDSSSYNEQFF
- TRBJ1-4 - TRBV5-6 TGTGCCAGCAGCTTGGGTGAGGGTAAGGCTGAAAAACTGTTTTTT CASSLGEGKAEKLFF
TRBD1 TRBJ1-1 - TRBV5-4 TGTGCCAGCACCGTCGGAGATGGACAGGGTTGGACTGAAGCTTTCTTT CASTVGDGQGWTEAFF
TRBD1 TRBJ2-1 - TRBV19 TGTGCCAGTAGTATAGCAGGGGGTAACAATGAGCAGTTCTTC CASSIAGGNNEQFF
- TRBJ1-1 - TRBV30 TGTGCCTGGAGTGTACGGGAGGGAATGAACACTGAAGCTTTCTTT CAWSVREGMNTEAFF
- TRBJ2-1 - TRBV4-3 TGCGCCAGCAGCCAAGCTAGCAGATTTGGTGAGCAGTTCTTC CASSQASRFGEQFF
TRBD1 TRBJ2-7 - TRBV19 TGTGCCAGTAGCCCGACAGGGTCCTACGAGCAGTACTTC CASSPTGSYEQYF
- TRBJ1-1 - TRBV2 TGTGCCAGCAGTGCACAGGCCACTGAAGCTTTCTTT CASSAQATEAFF
TRBD1 TRBJ2-2 - TRBV9 TGTGCCAGCAGCGCCGGGACAGGGAACACCGGGGAGCTGTTTTTT CASSAGTGNTGELFF
- TRBJ2-2 - TRBV7-3 TGTGCCAGCACCGACTCAGCCGCCGGGGAGCTGTTTTTT CASTDSAAGELFF
TRBD1 TRBJ1-6 - TRBV28 TGTGCCAGCAGTTCCCTGATGGGACAGGGTAATTCACCCCTCCACTTT CASSSLMGQGNSPLHF
- TRBJ2-6 once TRBV6-1 TGTGCCAGCAGTGAAGAGGACGGAGGTGGGGCCAACGTCCTGACTTTC CASSEEDGGGANVLTF
- TRBJ2-1 - TRBV11-2 TGTGCCAGCAGCTTAGTTTTTGGCTCCAATGAGCAGTTCTTC CASSLVFGSNEQFF
- TRBJ2-2 - TRBV4-2 TGTGCCAGCGGCTCTGGGGGGACCGGGGAGCTGTTTTTT CASGSGGTGELFF
- TRBJ1-4 - TRBV9 TGTGCCAGCAGCGTAGATGGAGACGCAACTAATGAAAAACTGTTTTTT CASSVDGDATNEKLFF
TRBD1 TRBJ2-7 few TRBV4-3 TGCGCCAGCAGCCAAGAAGACCGGGACAGGGGGGACGAGCAGTACTTC CASSQEDRDRGDEQYF
- TRBJ1-1 - TRBV5-6 TGTGCCAGCAGCTTGAACAGATGGAACACTGAAGCTTTCTTT CASSLNRWNTEAFF
- TRBJ1-2 - TRBV10-3 TGTGCCATCAGTGGGCAGGCTTCTAACTATGGCTACACCTTC CAISGQASNYGYTF
- TRBJ2-5 - TRBV9 TGTGCCAGCAGCTCCCCGTACCAAGAGACCCAGTACTTC CASSSPYQETQYF
TRBD1 TRBJ1-1 - TRBV27 TGTGCCAGCAGTGACAGGGATATAGGCACTGAAGCTTTCTTT CASSDRDIGTEAFF
- TRBJ1-1 - TRBV10-3 TGTGCCATCAGTGGATGGGCGACAGAAGCTTTCTTT CAISGWATEAFF
TRBD2 TRBJ2-1 - TRBV4-3 TGCGCCAGCAGCCAAGATACAGGGACTAGGAATGAGCAGTTCTTC CASSQDTGTRNEQFF
TRBD1 TRBJ2-7 - TRBV5-1 TGCGCCAGCAGCTTGTTTGGGACAGTGGACGAGCAGTACTTC CASSLFGTVDEQYF
- TRBJ2-2 - TRBV4-3 TGCGCCAGCAGCCCGGGACATCTTCCCGGGGAGCTGTTTTTT CASSPGHLPGELFF
- TRBJ1-5 - TRBV6-1 TGTGCCAGCAGTGAAGCGTCAGGGGAAGGCAATCAGCCCCAGCATTTT CASSEASGEGNQPQHF
TRBD2 TRBJ2-2 few TRBV4-3 TGCGCCAGCAGCCAACTCGGGACTAGCGGGGGGAGAGACACCGGGGAGCTGTTTTTT CASSQLGTSGGRDTGELFF
- TRBJ2-1 - TRBV7-9 TGTGCCAGCAGCTGGGGGCATGAGCAGTTCTTC CASSWGHEQFF
- TRBJ2-1 - TRBV13 TGTGCCAGCAGCGGCTCTAGCGTCAATGAGCAGTTCTTC CASSGSSVNEQFF
- TRBJ2-4 - TRBV10-3 TGTGCCATCAGCGATGGGGGGGACACCAAAAACATTCAGTACTTC CAISDGGDTKNIQYF
- TRBJ1-4 once TRBV7-3 TGTGCCAGCAGCCCTAAGAGGGATAGGGTTGAAAAACTGTTTTTT CASSPKRDRVEKLFF
- TRBJ2-5 - TRBV4-3 TGCGCCAGCAGCCAAGGCCCCGGGGGTTTGGAGACCCAGTACTTC CASSQGPGGLETQYF
- TRBJ2-1 - TRBV6-4 TGTGCCAGCAGTCTAAGAGCCGAGGCCGCCAATGAGCAGTTCTTC CASSLRAEAANEQFF
- TRBJ2-5 - TRBV27 TGTGCCAGCAGCCCTAGGGGGTCGGGGACCCAGTACTTC CASSPRGSGTQYF
TRBD1 TRBJ2-2 - TRBV7-9 TGTGCCAGCAGCTTGGGACAGGGGTTCGGGGAGCTGTTTTTT CASSLGQGFGELFF
- TRBJ2-3 - TRBV30 TGTGCCTGGAGGCAGGGGACGGCGACAGATACGCAGTATTTT CAWRQGTATDTQYF
- TRBJ1-3 - TRBV9 TGTGCCAGCAGCGAATCGGCAGGCTCTGGAAACACCATATATTTT CASSESAGSGNTIYF
- TRBJ1-1 - TRBV23-1 TGCGCCAGCAGTCAATCGAGGGCGGGAGGAAACACTGAAGCTTTCTTT CASSQSRAGGNTEAFF
TRBD2 TRBJ2-1 - TRBV9 TGTGCCAGCAGCTTCCAGTGGACTAGCGGGGGAGCGCACAATGAGCAGTTCTTC CASSFQWTSGGAHNEQFF
TRBD1 TRBJ1-1 few TRBV6-5 TGTGCCAGCAAACTGGGACAGGGAATTGGAGCTTTCTTT CASKLGQGIGAFF
- TRBJ1-2 - TRBV6-5 TGTGCCAGCAGTTACTCGATCAATGAGGGTGACTATGGCTACACCTTC CASSYSINEGDYGYTF
TRBD2 TRBJ2-7 - TRBV25-1 TGTGCCAGCAGTGAAGGGGGGGGCGAGCAGTACTTC CASSEGGGEQYF
TRBD1 TRBJ2-4 - TRBV28 TGTGCCAGCACCCAGGGGGCGAGGACCAAAAACATTCAGTACTTC CASTQGARTKNIQYF
TRBD1 TRBJ2-5 - TRBV19 TGTGCCAGTAGCGACAGGGGAGTTGATACCCAGTACTTC CASSDRGVDTQYF
TRBD1 TRBJ2-6 - TRBV4-3 TGCGCCAGCAGCCAAGATGGTTCGGGACAGGGGTCTGGGGCCAACGTCCTGACTTTC CASSQDGSGQGSGANVLTF
TRBD1 TRBJ1-2 - TRBV5-1 TGCGCCAGCAGCCGACGGGACAGGGGGCCCAACTATGGCTACACCTTC CASSRRDRGPNYGYTF
TRBD1 TRBJ1-1 - TRBV6-5 TGTGCCAGCAGTGCACAGGGGGCAGGAGAAGCTTTCTTT CASSAQGAGEAFF
TRBD2 TRBJ2-3 - TRBV27 TGTGCCAGCACCTACAGGACCGGGGGGGCGAAGGATACGCAGTATTTT CASTYRTGGAKDTQYF
- TRBJ1-4 - TRBV4-3 TGCGCCAGCAGCCAGTCGACGGGTGGTGGTGAAAAACTGTTTTTT CASSQSTGGGEKLFF
TRBD2 TRBJ2-7 - TRBV27 TGTGCCAGCAGCGACGGATCAGGGACTAGAACCGGCGAGCAGTACTTC CASSDGSGTRTGEQYF
TRBD1 TRBJ2-3 few TRBV6-4 TGTGCCAGCAGTGAGGGGACAGGCAACACAGATACGCAGTATTTT CASSEGTGNTDTQYF
TRBD2 TRBJ2-3 - TRBV27 TGTGCCAGCAGTTTATTACGCCCTAGCGGGGGGCGCAACACAGATACGCAGTATTTT CASSLLRPSGGRNTDTQYF
TRBD1 TRBJ1-2 - TRBV11-2 TGTGCCAGCGGACCGGGACAGGGGGCTTTGGGCTACACCTTC CASGPGQGALGYTF
- TRBJ2-7 - TRBV11-3 TGTGCCAGCAGCCGTGCCAGGAACCCCTACGAGCAGTACTTC CASSRARNPYEQYF
TRBD1 TRBJ2-7 - TRBV7-2 TGTGCCAGCAGCTTTCCGGACAGGGGAGTCGGCTACGAGCAGTACTTC CASSFPDRGVGYEQYF
TRBD1 TRBJ1-5 once TRBV5-6 TGTGCCAGCAGCCCCGGACAGGACCTCAATCAGCCCCAGCATTTT CASSPGQDLNQPQHF